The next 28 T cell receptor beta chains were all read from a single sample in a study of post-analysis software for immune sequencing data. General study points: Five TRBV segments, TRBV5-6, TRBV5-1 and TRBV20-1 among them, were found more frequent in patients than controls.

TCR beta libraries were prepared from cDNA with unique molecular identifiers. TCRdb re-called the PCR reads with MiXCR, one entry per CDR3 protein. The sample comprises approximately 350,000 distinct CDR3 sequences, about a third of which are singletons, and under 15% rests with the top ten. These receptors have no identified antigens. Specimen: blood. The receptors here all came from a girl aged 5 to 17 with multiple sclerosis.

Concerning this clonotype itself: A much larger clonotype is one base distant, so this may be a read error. CDR3 sequence: CAGSLGGSSYNSPLHF. The DNA of the CDR3 is TGTGCCGGCAGTTTAGGGGGGAGCTCCTATAATTCACCCCTCCACTTT. V gene TRBV28 combines with J gene TRBJ1-6, with D maybe TRBD1 (6 bases). This CDR3 is 16 amino acids long. CDR1 MDHEN and CDR2 SYDVKM come from the germline V gene.

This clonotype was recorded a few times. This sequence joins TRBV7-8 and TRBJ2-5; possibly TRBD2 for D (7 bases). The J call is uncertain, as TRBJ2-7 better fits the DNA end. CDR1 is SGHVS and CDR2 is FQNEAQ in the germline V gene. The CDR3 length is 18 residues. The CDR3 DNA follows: TGTGCCAGCAGCTTAGGTACAGGGCAAGCTAGCGGAGGCTACGAGCAGTACTTC. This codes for CASSLGTGQASGGYEQYF.

The CDR3 sequence is CASSLDGRGLETQYF. CDR3 nucleotide sequence: TGTGCCAGCAGCTTAGACGGTCGAGGGTTGGAGACCCAGTACTTC. The chain uses TRBV7-2 and TRBJ2-7; TRBD2 is a possible D gene (5 bases). Judging by the DNA end, TRBJ2-5 fits better; the J call may be wrong. Germline values: CDR1 SGHTA, CDR2 FQGNSA. The CDR3 contains 15 residues.

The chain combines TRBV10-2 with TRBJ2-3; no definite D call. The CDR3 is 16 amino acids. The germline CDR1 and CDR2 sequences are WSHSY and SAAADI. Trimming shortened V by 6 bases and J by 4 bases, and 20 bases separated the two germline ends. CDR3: CASSPGEVIGADTQYF. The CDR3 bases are TGCGCCAGCAGCCCCGGTGAGGTCATAGGCGCAGATACGCAGTATTTT.

DNA for the CDR3: TGTGCCAGCAGCTTAACAAACCTGGGTAGCGATGAGCAGTACTTC. Protein: CASSLTNLGSDEQYF. This chain joins TRBV7-2 and TRBJ2-7; tentatively, D is TRBD2 (5 bases). Germline loops: CDR1 SGHTA, CDR2 FQGNSA. The CDR3 is 15 residues long. V was shortened by 2 bases and J by 7 bases, with 18 bases between the two germline ends.

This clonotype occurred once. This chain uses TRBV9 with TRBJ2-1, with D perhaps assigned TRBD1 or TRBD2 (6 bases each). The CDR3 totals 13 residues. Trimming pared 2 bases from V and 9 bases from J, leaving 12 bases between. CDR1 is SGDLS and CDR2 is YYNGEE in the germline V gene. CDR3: CASSVGGWSEQFF. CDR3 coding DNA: TGTGCCAGCAGCGTGGGGGGCTGGAGTGAGCAGTTCTTC.

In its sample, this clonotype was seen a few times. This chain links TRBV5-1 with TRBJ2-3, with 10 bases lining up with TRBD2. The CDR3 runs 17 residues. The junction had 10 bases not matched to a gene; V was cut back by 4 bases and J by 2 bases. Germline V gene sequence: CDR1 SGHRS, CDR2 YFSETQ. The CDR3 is CASSPERGGGYTDTQYF. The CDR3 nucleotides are TGCGCCAGCAGCCCTGAGCGGGGGGGCGGTTACACAGATACGCAGTATTTT. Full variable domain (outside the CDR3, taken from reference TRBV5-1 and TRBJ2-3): KAGVTQTPRYLIKTRGQQVTLSCSPISGHRSVSWYQQTPGQGLQFLFEYFSETQRNKGNFPGRFSGRQFSNSRSEMNVSTLELGDSALYLCASSPERGGGYTDTQYFGPGTRLTVL.

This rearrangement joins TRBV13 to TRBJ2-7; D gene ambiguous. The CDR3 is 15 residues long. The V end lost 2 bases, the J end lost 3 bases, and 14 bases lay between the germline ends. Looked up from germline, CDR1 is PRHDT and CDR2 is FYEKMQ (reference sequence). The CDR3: CASSLKARPLYEQYF. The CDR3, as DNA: TGTGCCAGCAGCTTAAAGGCAAGGCCTCTCTACGAGCAGTACTTC.

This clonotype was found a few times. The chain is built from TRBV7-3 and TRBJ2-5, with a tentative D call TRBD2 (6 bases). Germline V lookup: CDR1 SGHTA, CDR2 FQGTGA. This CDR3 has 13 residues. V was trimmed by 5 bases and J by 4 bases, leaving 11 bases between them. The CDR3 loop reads CASSPGGSETQYF. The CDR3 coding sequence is TGTGCCAGCAGCCCCGGGGGATCAGAGACCCAGTACTTC.

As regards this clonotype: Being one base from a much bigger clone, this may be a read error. CDR3 in amino acids: CTSSVTGYEQYF. For the CDR3, the DNA is TGTACCAGCAGTGTAACGGGCTACGAGCAGTACTTC. The V call is TRBV2, the J call TRBJ2-7; no definite D call. Germline V CDR1 and CDR2: SNHLY, FYNNEI. The CDR3 runs 12 residues.

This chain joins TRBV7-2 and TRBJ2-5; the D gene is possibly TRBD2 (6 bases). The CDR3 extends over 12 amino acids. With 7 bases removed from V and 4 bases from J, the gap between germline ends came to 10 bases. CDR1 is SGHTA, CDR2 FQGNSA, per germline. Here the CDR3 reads CASKSGGETQYF. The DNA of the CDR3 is TGTGCCAGCAAGTCCGGGGGAGAGACCCAGTACTTC.

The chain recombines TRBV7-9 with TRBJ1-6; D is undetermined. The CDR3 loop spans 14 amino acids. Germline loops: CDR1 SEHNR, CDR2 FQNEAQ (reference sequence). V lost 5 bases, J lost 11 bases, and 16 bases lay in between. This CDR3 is CASSPSQADPPLHF. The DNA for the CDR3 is TGTGCCAGCAGCCCTTCCCAGGCTGACCCACCCCTCCACTTT.

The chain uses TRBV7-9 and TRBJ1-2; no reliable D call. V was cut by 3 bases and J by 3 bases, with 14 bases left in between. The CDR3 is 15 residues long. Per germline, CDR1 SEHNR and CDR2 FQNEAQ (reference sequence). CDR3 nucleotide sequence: TGTGCCAGCAGCTTTTGGAGACCTTACCACTATGGCTACACCTTC. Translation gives CASSFWRPYHYGYTF.

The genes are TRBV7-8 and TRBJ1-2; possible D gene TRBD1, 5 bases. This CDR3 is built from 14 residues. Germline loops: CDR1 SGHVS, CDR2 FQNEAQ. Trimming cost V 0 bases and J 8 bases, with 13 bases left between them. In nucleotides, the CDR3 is TGTGCCAGCAGCTTAGCGGGCGGGGCGGGCGGCTACACCTTC. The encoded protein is CASSLAGGAGGYTF.

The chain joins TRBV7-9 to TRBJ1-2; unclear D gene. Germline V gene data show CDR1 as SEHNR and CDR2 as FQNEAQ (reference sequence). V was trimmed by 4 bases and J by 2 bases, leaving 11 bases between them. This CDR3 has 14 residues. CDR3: CASSSSRGNYGYTF. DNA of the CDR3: TGTGCCAGCAGCTCAAGTCGCGGCAACTATGGCTACACCTTC.

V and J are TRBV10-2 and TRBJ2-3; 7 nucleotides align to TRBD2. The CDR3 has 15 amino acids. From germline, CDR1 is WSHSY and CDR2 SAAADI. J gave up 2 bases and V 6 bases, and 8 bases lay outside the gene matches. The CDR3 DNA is TGCGCCAGCAGGGGGAGAGCGGGATTCACAGATACGCAGTATTTT. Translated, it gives CASRGRAGFTDTQYF.

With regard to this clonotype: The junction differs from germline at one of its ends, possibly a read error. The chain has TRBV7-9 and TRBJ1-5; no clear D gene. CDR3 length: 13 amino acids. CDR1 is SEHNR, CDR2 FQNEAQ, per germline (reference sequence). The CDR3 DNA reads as TGTGCCGGCAGCTTGAGGAGCAATCAGCCCCAGCATTTT. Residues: CAGSLRSNQPQHF.

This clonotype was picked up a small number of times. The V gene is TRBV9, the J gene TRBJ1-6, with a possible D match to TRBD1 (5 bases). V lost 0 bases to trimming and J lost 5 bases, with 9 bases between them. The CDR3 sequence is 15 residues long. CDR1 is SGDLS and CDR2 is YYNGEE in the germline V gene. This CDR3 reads CASSVDQGDNSPLHF. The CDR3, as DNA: TGTGCCAGCAGCGTAGATCAAGGGGATAATTCACCCCTCCACTTT.

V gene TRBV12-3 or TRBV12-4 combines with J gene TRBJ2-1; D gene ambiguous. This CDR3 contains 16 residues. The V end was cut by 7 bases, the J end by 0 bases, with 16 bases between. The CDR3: CASTHIAGYSYNEQFF. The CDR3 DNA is TGTGCCAGCACCCATATCGCAGGCTACTCCTACAATGAGCAGTTCTTC.

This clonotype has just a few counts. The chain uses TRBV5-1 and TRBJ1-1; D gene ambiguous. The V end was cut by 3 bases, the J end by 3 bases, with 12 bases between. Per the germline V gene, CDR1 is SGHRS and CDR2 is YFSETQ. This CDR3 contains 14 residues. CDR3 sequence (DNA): TGCGCCAGCAGCTCCATCGGGGAGGACACTGAAGCTTTCTTT. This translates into CASSSIGEDTEAFF.

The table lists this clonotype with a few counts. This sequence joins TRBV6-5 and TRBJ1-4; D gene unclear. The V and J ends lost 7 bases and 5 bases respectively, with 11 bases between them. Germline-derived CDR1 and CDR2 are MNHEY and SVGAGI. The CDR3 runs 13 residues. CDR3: CASTSLSNEKLFF. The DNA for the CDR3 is TGTGCCAGCACCTCTCTCTCGAATGAAAAACTGTTTTTT.

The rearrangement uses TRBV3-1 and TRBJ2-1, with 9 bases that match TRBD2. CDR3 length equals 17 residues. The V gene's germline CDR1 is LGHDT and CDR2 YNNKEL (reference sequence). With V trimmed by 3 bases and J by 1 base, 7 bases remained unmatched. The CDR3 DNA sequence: TGTGCCAGCAGCCACTCGCCTCTAGCGGGATCCTACAATGAGCAGTTCTTC. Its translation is CASSHSPLAGSYNEQFF.

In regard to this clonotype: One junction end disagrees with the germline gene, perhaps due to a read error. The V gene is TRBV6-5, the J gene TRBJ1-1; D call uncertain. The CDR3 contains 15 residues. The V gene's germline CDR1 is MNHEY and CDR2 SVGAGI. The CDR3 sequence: CASSYSSLVNTKAFF. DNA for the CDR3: TGTGCCAGCAGTTACTCGTCGCTAGTGAACACTAAAGCTTTCTTT.

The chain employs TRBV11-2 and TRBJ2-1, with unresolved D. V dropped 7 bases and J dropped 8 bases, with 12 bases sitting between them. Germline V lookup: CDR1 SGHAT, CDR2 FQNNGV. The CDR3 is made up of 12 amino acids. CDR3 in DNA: TGTGCCAGCAAGTTATTGAACTATGAGCAGTTCTTC. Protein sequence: CASKLLNYEQFF.

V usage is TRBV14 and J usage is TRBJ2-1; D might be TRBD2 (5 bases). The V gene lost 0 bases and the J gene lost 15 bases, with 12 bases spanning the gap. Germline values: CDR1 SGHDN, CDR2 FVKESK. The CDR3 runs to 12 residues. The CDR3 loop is CASSQDRGHTFF. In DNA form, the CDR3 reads TGTGCCAGCAGCCAAGATCGAGGGCATACGTTCTTC.

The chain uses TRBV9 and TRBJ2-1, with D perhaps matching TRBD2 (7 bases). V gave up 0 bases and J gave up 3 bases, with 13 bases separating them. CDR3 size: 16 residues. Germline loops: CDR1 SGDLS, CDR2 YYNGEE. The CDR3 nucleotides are TGTGCCAGCAGCGTAGAAAGGGGGGGGTTCTACAATGAGCAGTTCTTC. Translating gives CASSVERGGFYNEQFF.

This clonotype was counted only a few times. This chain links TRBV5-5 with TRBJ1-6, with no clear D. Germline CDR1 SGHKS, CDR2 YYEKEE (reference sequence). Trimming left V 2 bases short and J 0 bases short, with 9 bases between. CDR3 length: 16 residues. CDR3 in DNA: TGTGCCAGCAGCTTTAGGAGGGACTCCTATAATTCACCCCTCCACTTT. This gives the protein CASSFRRDSYNSPLHF.

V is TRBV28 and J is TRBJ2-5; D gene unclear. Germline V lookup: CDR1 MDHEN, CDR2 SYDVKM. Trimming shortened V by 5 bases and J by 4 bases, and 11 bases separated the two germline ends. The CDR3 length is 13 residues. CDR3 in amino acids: CASSLNYVETQYF. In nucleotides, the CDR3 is TGTGCCAGCAGTCTCAACTACGTAGAGACCCAGTACTTC.